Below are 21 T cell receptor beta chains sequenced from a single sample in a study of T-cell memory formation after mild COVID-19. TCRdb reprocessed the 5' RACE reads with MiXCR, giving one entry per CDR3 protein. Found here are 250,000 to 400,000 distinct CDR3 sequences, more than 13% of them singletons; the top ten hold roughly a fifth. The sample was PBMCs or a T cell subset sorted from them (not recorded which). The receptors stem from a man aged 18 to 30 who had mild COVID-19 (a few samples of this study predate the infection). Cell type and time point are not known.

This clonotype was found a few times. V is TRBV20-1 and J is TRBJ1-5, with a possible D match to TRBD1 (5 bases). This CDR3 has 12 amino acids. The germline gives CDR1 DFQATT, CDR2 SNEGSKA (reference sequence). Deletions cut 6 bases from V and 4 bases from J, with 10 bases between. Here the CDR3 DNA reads TGCAGTGCAGGCGGGGGGAATCAGCCCCAGCATTTT. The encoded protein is CSAGGGNQPQHF.

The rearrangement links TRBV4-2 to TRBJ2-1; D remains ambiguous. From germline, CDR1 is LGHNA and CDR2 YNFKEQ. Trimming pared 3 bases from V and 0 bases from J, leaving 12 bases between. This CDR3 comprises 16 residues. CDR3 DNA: TGTGCCAGCAGCCATGTTAGCCCCAACTCCTACAATGAGCAGTTCTTC. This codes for CASSHVSPNSYNEQFF.

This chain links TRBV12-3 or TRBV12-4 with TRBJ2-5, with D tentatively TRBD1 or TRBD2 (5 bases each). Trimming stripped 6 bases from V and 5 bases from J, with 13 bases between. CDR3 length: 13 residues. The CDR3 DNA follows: TGTGCCAGCAGCAAACCGGGACGCGAGACCCAGTACTTC. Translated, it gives CASSKPGRETQYF.

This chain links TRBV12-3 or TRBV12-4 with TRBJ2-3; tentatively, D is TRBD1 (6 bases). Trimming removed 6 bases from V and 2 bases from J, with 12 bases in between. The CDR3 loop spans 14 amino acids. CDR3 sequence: CASSRDTHTDTQYF. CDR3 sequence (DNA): TGTGCCAGCAGCCGGGACACACACACAGATACGCAGTATTTT.

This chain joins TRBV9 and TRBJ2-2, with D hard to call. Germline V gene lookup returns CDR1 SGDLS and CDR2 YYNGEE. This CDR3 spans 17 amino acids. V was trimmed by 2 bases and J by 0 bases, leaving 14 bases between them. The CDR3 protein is CASSVSRSAANTGELFF. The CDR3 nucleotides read TGTGCCAGCAGCGTTTCCCGTTCAGCTGCGAACACCGGGGAGCTGTTTTTT.

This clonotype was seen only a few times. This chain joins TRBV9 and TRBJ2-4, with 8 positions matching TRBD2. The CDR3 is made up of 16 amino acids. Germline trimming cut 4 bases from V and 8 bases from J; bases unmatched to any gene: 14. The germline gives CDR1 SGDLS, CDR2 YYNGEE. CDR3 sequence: CASSPQGAGAADIQYF. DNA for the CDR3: TGTGCCAGCAGCCCCCAAGGAGCGGGGGCAGCGGACATTCAGTACTTC.

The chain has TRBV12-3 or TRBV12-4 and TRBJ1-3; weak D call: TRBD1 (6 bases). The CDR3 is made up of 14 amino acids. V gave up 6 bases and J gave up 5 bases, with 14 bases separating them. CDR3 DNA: TGTGCCAGCAGACCCCTTCAGGGGAGAAACACCATATATTTT. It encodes CASRPLQGRNTIYF.

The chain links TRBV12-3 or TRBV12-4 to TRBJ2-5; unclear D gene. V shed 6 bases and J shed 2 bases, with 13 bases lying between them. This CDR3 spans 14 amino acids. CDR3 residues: CASSLIGLQETQYF. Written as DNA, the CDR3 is TGTGCCAGCAGCCTTATAGGTCTACAAGAGACCCAGTACTTC.

CDR3 amino acids: CASSEIGPDTQYF. The CDR3 coding sequence is TGTGCCAGCAGTGAAATTGGGCCAGATACGCAGTATTTT. V and J are TRBV2 and TRBJ2-3; D gene uncertain. The CDR3 contains 13 residues. V was trimmed by 2 bases and J by 4 bases, leaving 7 bases between them. Germline lookup yields CDR1 SNHLY and CDR2 FYNNEI. Based on the CDR3 plus reference TRBV2 and TRBJ2-3, the full variable domain is EPEVTQTPSHQVTQMGQEVILRCVPISNHLYFYWYRQILGQKVEFLVSFYNNEISEKSEIFDDQFSVERPDGSNFTLKIRSTKLEDSAMYFCASSEIGPDTQYFGPGTRLTVL.

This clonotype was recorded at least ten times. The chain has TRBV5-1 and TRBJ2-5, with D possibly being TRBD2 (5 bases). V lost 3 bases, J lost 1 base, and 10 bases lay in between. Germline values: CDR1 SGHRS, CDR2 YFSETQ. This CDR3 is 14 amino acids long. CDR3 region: CASSWRQVQETQYF. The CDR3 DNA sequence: TGCGCCAGCAGCTGGAGGCAGGTCCAAGAGACCCAGTACTTC.

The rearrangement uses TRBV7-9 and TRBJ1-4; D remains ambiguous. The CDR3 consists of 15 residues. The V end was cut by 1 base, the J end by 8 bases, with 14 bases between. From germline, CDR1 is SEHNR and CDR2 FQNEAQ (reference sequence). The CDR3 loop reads CASSLDGRGGEKLFF. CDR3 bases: TGTGCCAGCAGCTTAGACGGACGGGGAGGGGAAAAACTGTTTTTT.

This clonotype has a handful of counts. The CDR3 DNA follows: TGCGCCAGCAGCTTGACCTGGAAAGATACGCAGTATTTT. This sequence encodes CASSLTWKDTQYF. The chain has TRBV5-1 and TRBJ2-3; no firm D call. Germline loops: CDR1 SGHRS, CDR2 YFSETQ. The V end was cut by 1 base, the J end by 5 bases, with 8 bases between. The CDR3 is 13 residues long.

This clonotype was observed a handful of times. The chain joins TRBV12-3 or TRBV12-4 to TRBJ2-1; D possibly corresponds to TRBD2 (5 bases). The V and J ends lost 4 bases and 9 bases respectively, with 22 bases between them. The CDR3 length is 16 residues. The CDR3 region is CASSSIAGVLRSEQFF. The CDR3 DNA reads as TGTGCCAGCAGTTCCATTGCCGGGGTCCTCCGGTCTGAGCAGTTCTTC.

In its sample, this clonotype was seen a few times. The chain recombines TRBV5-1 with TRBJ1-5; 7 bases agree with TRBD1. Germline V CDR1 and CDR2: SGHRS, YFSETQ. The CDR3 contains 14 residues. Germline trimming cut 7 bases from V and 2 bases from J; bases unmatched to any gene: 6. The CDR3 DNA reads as TGCGCCAGCCGACAGGGATCGGGCAATCAGCCCCAGCATTTT. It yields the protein CASRQGSGNQPQHF.

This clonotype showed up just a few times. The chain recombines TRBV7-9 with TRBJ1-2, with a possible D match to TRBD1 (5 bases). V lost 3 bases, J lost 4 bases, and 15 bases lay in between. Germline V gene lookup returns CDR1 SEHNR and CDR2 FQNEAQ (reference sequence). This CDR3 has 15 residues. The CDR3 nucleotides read TGTGCCAGCAGCTTTTCAGGGCAACAGCGCTATGGCTACACCTTC. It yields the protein CASSFSGQQRYGYTF.

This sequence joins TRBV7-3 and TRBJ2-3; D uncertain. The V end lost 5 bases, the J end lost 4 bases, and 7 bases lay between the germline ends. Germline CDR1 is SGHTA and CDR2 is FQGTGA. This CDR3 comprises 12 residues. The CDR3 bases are TGTGCCAGCAGCCCTAACGCAGATACGCAGTATTTT. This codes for CASSPNADTQYF.

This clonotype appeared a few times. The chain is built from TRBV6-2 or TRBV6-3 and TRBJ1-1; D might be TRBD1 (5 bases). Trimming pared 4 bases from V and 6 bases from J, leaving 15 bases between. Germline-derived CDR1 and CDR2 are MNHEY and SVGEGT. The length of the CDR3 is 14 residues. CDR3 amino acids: CASSLRPGGPEAFF. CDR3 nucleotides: TGTGCCAGCAGTTTGAGACCCGGGGGACCTGAAGCTTTCTTT.

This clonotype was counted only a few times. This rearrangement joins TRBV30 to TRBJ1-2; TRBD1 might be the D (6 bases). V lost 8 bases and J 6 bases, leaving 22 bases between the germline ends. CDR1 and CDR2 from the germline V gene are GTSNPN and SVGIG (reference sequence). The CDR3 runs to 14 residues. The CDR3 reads CAGGRPGQGNGYTF. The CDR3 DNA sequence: TGTGCCGGAGGAAGACCCGGGCAGGGGAATGGCTACACCTTC. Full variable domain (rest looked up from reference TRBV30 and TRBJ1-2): SQTIHQWPATLVQPVGSPLSLECTVEGTSNPNLYWYRQAAGRGLQLLFYSVGIGQISSEVPQNLSASRPQDRQFILSSKKLLLSDSGFYLCAGGRPGQGNGYTFGSGTRLTVV.

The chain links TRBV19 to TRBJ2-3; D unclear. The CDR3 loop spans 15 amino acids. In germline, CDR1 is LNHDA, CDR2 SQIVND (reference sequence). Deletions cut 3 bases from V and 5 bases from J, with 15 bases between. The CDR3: CASSMPGFKRDTQYF. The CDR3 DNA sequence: TGTGCCAGTAGTATGCCCGGCTTTAAGCGAGATACGCAGTATTTT.

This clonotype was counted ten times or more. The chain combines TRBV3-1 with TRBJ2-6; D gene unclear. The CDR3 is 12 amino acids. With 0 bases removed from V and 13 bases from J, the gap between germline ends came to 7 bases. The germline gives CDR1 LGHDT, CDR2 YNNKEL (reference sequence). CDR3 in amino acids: CASSQDLGVLTF. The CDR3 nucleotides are TGTGCCAGCAGCCAAGATCTAGGGGTCCTGACTTTC.

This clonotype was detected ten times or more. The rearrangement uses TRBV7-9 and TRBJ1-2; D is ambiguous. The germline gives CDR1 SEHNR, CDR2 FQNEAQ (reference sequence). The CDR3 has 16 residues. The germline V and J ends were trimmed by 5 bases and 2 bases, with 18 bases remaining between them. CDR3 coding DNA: TGTGCCAGCAGCCGTCTTTCCCACGGGGAAAACTATGGCTACACCTTC. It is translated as CASSRLSHGENYGYTF.